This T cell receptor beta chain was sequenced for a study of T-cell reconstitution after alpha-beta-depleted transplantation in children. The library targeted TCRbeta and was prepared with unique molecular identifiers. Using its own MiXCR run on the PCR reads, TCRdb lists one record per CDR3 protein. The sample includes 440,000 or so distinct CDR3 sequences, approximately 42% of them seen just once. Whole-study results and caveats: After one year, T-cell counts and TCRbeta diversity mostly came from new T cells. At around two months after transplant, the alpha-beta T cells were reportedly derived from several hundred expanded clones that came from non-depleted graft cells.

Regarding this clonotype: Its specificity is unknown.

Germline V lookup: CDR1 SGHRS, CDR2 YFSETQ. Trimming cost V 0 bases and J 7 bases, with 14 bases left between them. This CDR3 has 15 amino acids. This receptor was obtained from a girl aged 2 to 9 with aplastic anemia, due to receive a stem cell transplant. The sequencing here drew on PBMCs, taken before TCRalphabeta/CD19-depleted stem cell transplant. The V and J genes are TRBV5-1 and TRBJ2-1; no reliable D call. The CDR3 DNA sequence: TGCGCCAGCAGCTTGGAGGGTCGCTCTGGGAATGAGCAGTTCTTC. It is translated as CASSLEGRSGNEQFF.